These 17 T cell receptor beta chains were all obtained from the same sample, sequenced in a study of T cell repertoires in cytomegalovirus infection. TCRdb fed the reads into MiXCR, producing one record per CDR3 protein. The sample consists of 800,000 to 950,000 distinct CDR3 sequences, around a third of them appearing once. These receptors have no identified antigens. The sample in question was cultured CD8+ T cells from PBMCs, obtained from culture after CMV antigen stimulation. Every receptor here comes from a human donor in good health (CMV status not recorded). Some clones in this sample may be carry-over from other donors' samples.

The chain links TRBV7-6 to TRBJ2-7; TRBD2 is a possible D gene (6 bases). With 5 bases removed from V and 3 bases from J, the gap between germline ends came to 14 bases. Germline lookup yields CDR1 SGHVS and CDR2 FNYEAQ. The CDR3 contains 14 residues. The CDR3 is CASSEGLAFYEQYF. CDR3 bases: TGTGCCAGCAGCGAGGGACTTGCTTTCTACGAGCAGTACTTC.

V gene TRBV6-1 combines with J gene TRBJ2-5; D is possibly TRBD2 (5 bases). V dropped 6 bases and J dropped 5 bases, with 16 bases sitting between them. Germline V gives CDR1 MNHNS, CDR2 SASEGT. The CDR3 spans 14 residues. The CDR3 loop is CASSLGRWWETQYF. The CDR3 bases are TGTGCCAGCAGCTTAGGGAGATGGTGGGAGACCCAGTACTTC.

The rearrangement joins TRBV20-1 to TRBJ1-2; 7 bases line up with TRBD1. Germline-derived CDR1 and CDR2 are DFQATT and SNEGSKA (reference sequence). V dropped 0 bases and J dropped 3; count of bases not matched to a gene: 4. The CDR3 runs 14 residues. The DNA of the CDR3 is TGCAGTGCTAGAGACTTGACAGGGTACTATGGCTACACCTTC. Translating gives CSARDLTGYYGYTF.

The chain uses TRBV7-9 and TRBJ1-1; unclear D gene. Trimming shortened V by 3 bases and J by 2 bases, and 13 bases separated the two germline ends. The CDR3 contains 15 residues. CDR1 is SEHNR, CDR2 FQNEAQ, per germline (reference sequence). DNA for the CDR3: TGTGCCAGCAGCTTCTGGGTAGGGAGTAACACTGAAGCTTTCTTT. This encodes CASSFWVGSNTEAFF. Combining the CDR3 with reference TRBV7-9 and TRBJ1-1 gives the whole variable domain DTGVSQNPRHKITKRGQNVTFRCDPISEHNRLYWYRQTLGQGPEFLTYFQNEAQLEKSRLLSDRFSAERPKGSFSTLEIQRTEQGDSAMYLCASSFWVGSNTEAFFGQGTRLTVV.

The CDR3 bases are TGTGCCAGCAGTTCGAAGCGGGGGGGCAAAGAGACCCAGTACTTC. Encoded protein: CASSSKRGGKETQYF. V is TRBV27 and J is TRBJ2-5; 10 bases are a match to TRBD2. V gave up 4 bases and J gave up 3 bases; unmatched junction bases: 5. The V gene's germline CDR1 is MNHEY and CDR2 SMNVEV (reference sequence). The CDR3 contains 15 residues.

This clonotype occurred many times. CDR3 sequence reads: CASSEEDSSGNTIYF. The CDR3 DNA reads TGTGCCAGCAGTGAAGAGGACAGCTCTGGAAACACCATATATTTT. The chain combines TRBV6-1 with TRBJ1-3; D might be TRBD1 (6 bases). The CDR3 covers 15 residues. Trimming removed 1 base from V and 0 bases from J, with 7 bases in between. The V gene's germline CDR1 is MNHNS and CDR2 SASEGT.

The J gene is TRBJ2-3, the V gene TRBV7-6; D may be TRBD1 (5 bases). Germline V CDR1 and CDR2: SGHVS, FNYEAQ. CDR3 length: 14 residues. Trimming removed 1 base at V and 4 bases at J, with 9 bases between. This CDR3 reads CASSLEAGPDTQYF. The CDR3, as DNA: TGTGCCAGCAGCTTAGAGGCAGGGCCAGATACGCAGTATTTT.

The table lists this clonotype with a few counts. The chain has TRBV12-5 and TRBJ1-1; unclear D gene. The germline gives CDR1 LGHNT, CDR2 FRNRAP. V was clipped by 9 bases and J by 1 base, with 18 bases between them. The CDR3 spans 15 residues. In DNA, the CDR3 is TGTGCTAGCCAAACTCAGGAGGGATGGAACACTGAAGCTTTCTTT. It encodes CASQTQEGWNTEAFF.

This clonotype was picked up one time. The gene calls are TRBV10-3 and TRBJ2-7; D unclear. The CDR3 is 17 amino acids. Trimming took 7 bases from V and 2 from J, leaving 24 bases between them. CDR1 is ENHRY and CDR2 is SYGVKD in the germline V gene. The CDR3 sequence: CAIKTVGERGRTYEQYF. The CDR3 nucleotides are TGTGCCATCAAAACTGTTGGTGAGCGTGGCAGAACCTACGAGCAGTACTTC.

This clonotype has at least ten counts. The genes are TRBV7-9 and TRBJ2-1, with D possibly matching TRBD1 (6 bases). Trimming pared 5 bases from V and 1 base from J, leaving 15 bases between. The CDR3 consists of 16 residues. Germline CDR1 and CDR2: SEHNR and FQNEAQ (reference sequence). CDR3 DNA sequence: TGTGCCAGCAGCCCCGACCGAGGGGGTTCCTACAATGAGCAGTTCTTC. This encodes CASSPDRGGSYNEQFF.

This clonotype turned up a few times. This chain links TRBV7-6 with TRBJ2-6, with 8 bases that match TRBD1. The CDR3 extends over 19 amino acids. With 3 bases clipped from V and 1 base from J, the junction kept 11 bases outside the gene matches. CDR1 is SGHVS and CDR2 is FNYEAQ in the germline V gene. This CDR3 reads CASSLYQQGVLSGANVLTF. In nucleotides, the CDR3 is TGTGCCAGCAGCTTGTATCAACAGGGGGTTTTATCTGGGGCCAACGTCCTGACTTTC.

This chain uses TRBV9 with TRBJ1-1; no reliable D call. The CDR3 spans 16 residues. Between the trimmed V and J ends, which lost 2 bases and 4 bases, there was a span of 18 bases. Germline loops: CDR1 SGDLS, CDR2 YYNGEE. The CDR3, as DNA: TGTGCCAGCAGCGTCCCAGTCAAGGGATACAGCACTGAAGCTTTCTTT. Translation gives CASSVPVKGYSTEAFF.

This clonotype was seen a handful of times. The chain carries TRBV7-9 and TRBJ1-1, with D hard to call. Germline assignment: CDR1 SEHNR and CDR2 FQNEAQ (reference sequence). The V end was cut by 3 bases, the J end by 2 bases, with 10 bases between. There are 14 residues in the CDR3. Written as DNA, the CDR3 is TGTGCCAGCAGCTTGTGGGAGGCAAACACTGAAGCTTTCTTT. This codes for CASSLWEANTEAFF.

The chain couples TRBV4-1 to TRBJ2-3, with 9 bases fitting TRBD2. Trimming removed 0 bases from V and 3 bases from J; junction bases left unmatched: 7. CDR3 length: 17 residues. Looked up from germline, CDR1 is MGHRA and CDR2 is YSYEKL. The CDR3 nucleotides read TGCGCCAGCAGCCAAGACTCGGCGGGGGGGCCAACAGATACGCAGTATTTT. Translating it yields CASSQDSAGGPTDTQYF.

This clonotype was detected a few times. This chain joins TRBV6-2 or TRBV6-3 and TRBJ1-5; D call uncertain. Germline V gene data show CDR1 as MNHEY and CDR2 as SVGEGT. This CDR3 comprises 12 residues. Trimming stripped 4 bases from V and 4 bases from J, with 5 bases between. DNA of the CDR3: TGTGCCAGCAGTTCCCTTAATCAGCCCCAGCATTTT. This encodes CASSSLNQPQHF.

V is TRBV13 and J is TRBJ2-1; maybe TRBD1 (5 bases). CDR3 length equals 14 residues. The V end was cut by 5 bases, the J end by 5 bases, with 13 bases between. Germline CDR1 and CDR2: PRHDT and FYEKMQ (reference sequence). For the CDR3, the DNA is TGTGCCAGCAGCAAGGGGTGGCGTGACAATGAGCAGTTCTTC. It encodes CASSKGWRDNEQFF.

The V gene is TRBV2, the J gene TRBJ2-1; a weak D match, TRBD2 (6 bases). The germline V gene has CDR1 SNHLY and CDR2 FYNNEI. This CDR3 is 15 amino acids long. Trimming cost V 7 bases and J 6 bases, with 19 bases left between them. The CDR3 sequence: CASNRNRDLINEQFF. Written as DNA, the CDR3 is TGTGCCAGCAATCGAAATAGGGACTTGATCAATGAGCAGTTCTTC.